The entry below describes one T cell receptor (beta chain). The antigen is undetermined. The entry originates in a study of blood T cells in healthy people across ages. Primed by a sample-barcoded 5' primer and a J-beta primer mix, a second PCR proceeded for about 6 to 12 cycles. Unique molecular identifiers of 12 random nucleotides labeled each cDNA. Using its own MiXCR run on the 5' RACE reads, TCRdb lists one record per CDR3 protein. The profile shows around 1,700,000 distinct CDR3 sequences, 28% of them singletons. Study results and caveats: As age increased, TCR beta diversity per million T cells fell in a roughly linear fashion. CMV status of donors was not determined, possibly confounding expanded clonotype changes.

V gave up 7 bases and J gave up 8 bases; unmatched junction bases: 25. CDR3 size: 18 residues. Germline V gene lookup returns CDR1 LNHNV and CDR2 YYDKDF (reference sequence). For every donor, a draw yielded ten milliliters of peripheral blood. This sequence joins TRBV15 and TRBJ1-2, with 7 nucleotides matching TRBD1. Specimen: blood. The source of this sequence is a woman aged 30 to 39 in good health. The CDR3 DNA is TGTGCCACCAACCCCGCCCAGGGGGTCTTTCAGGGGTTCGCCGGCTACACCTTC. Protein sequence: CATNPAQGVFQGFAGYTF.